The sequence of this TCR beta chain was determined in a study of shared clonotypes between healthy human individuals. Across the study: Every donor yielded three CD4 naive, three CD4 memory, two CD8 naive and one CD8 memory plate. Study findings and constraints: Generally, estimated richness proved larger in naive subsets than it did in memory subsets.

Profiling relied on immunoSEQ multiplex PCR, and the TCRdb table lists in-frame clones only, not all of them. This sample yields 1.4 million to 1.5 million clones, of which roughly 96% are seen a single time; about 1.2% belongs to the top ten. To note about this clone: Its antigen is not identified.

The V gene lost 4 bases and the J gene lost 3 bases, with 19 bases spanning the gap. Germline values: CDR1 SGHRS, CDR2 YFSETQ. The CDR3 contains 17 residues. The receptor was isolated from a man under 40 in good health. Sequenced sample: naive CD4+ T cells sorted from blood. Sample subset: CD45RA+ positively selected. This sequence joins TRBV5-1 and TRBJ2-2; TRBD1 might be the D (6 bases). As DNA, the CDR3 is TGCGCCAGCAGCCCTGGGGGCCAGGGGCAGCACACCGGGGAGCTGTTTTTT. Amino acid sequence: CASSPGGQGQHTGELFF.